This TCR beta chain came from a study of vaccination and CD4 T cells after COVID-19. Looking at the study overall: Convalescents were six males and four females, two of them Hispanic. The stimulus for the cells was overlapping spike peptides derived from SARS-CoV-2, HCoV-NL63, HCoV-OC43 and HCoV-229E. Study-wide results and caveats: Convalescent patients saw a median around 83% of their reactive clones show up only after vaccination.

An Oncomine TCR Beta short-read assay was used to sequence the DNA from cultured CD4+ T cells. TCRdb re-derived calls from the PCR reads in MiXCR, one entry per CDR3 protein. The sample has more than 9,500 distinct CDR3 sequences; roughly 38% are singletons. Treatment noted: roughly 10-day PBMC culture with coronavirus spike peptide pools or control peptides (ViraFEST assay). T cells were expanded with peptide pools, and expanded clonotypes were identified by TCR sequencing. About this clonotype: Its target is not known.

Trimming cost V 0 bases and J 2 bases, with 9 bases left between them. This CDR3 has 16 amino acids. Germline CDR1 SGHRS, CDR2 YFSETQ. J is TRBJ2-6 and V is TRBV5-1; possibly TRBD1 for D (5 bases). The sequencing input was cultured CD4+ T cells from blood. The clonotype comes from a human donor with COVID-19. The CDR3 region has the DNA TGCGCCAGCAGCTTGGATCCCAGGGCTGGGGCCAACGTCCTGACTTTC. It encodes CASSLDPRAGANVLTF.